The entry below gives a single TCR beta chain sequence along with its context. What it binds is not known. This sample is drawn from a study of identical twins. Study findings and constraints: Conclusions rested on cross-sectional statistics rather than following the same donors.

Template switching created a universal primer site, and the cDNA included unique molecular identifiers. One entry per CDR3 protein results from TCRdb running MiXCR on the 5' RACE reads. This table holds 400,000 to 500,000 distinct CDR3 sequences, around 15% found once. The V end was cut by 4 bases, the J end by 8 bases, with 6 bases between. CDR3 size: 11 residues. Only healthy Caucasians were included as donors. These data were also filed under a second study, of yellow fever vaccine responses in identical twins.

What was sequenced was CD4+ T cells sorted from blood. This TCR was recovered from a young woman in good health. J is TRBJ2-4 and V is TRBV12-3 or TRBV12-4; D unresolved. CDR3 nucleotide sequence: TGTGCCAGCAGTTACCGGGACATTCAGTACTTC. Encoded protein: CASSYRDIQYF.